This T cell receptor (beta chain) was identified during a study of blood T cell repertoires in COVID-19. As for the study in general: The cDNA or gDNA used as material had been derived from T cells, B-cell-depleted T cells, or PBMCs.

CDR1 is MDHEN, CDR2 SYDVKM, per germline. This CDR3 contains 19 residues. V trimming: 5 bases; J trimming: 1 base; junction bases outside the gene matches: 15. Authors' analysis steps: Amplification from reference gene primers served as the basis for estimated nucleated cell counts. Assay used: immunoSEQ multiplex PCR; TCRdb lists only in-frame clones, some missing. That table is the source of V, J and clone size, and D and trimming were worked out from the DNA. The sample comprises 180,000 or so clones, approximately 90% of which are singletons, and roughly 4% rests with the top ten. The chain links TRBV28 to TRBJ2-5; 11 bases fit TRBD1. The receptor was isolated from a woman aged 25 to 39 with acute or convalescent COVID-19. The sequenced sample consisted of peripheral blood. The CDR3 coding sequence is TGTGCCAGCAGTCCGGACAGGACAGGGGGCGCTTCGGTCCAAGAGACCCAGTACTTC. Encoded protein: CASSPDRTGGASVQETQYF.